This entry is about one T cell receptor beta chain. This clone occurred a few times. Its antigen specificity is not known. The input lacks base qualities; no much larger clone sits a single base away. The High Capacity cDNA Reverse Transcription Kit was used to reverse transcribe all of the isolated RNA, meaning that expressed TCRB transcripts were what got sequenced. Deep immunoSEQ sequencing was applied to naive, central memory and regulatory T cell samples, giving an average of about 3.7 million total reads per sample. Sorted cells were lysed in RLT buffer and RNA was extracted with DNase-treated RNeasy Micro or Mini kits, depending on cell number. Each cell subset was processed separately to prevent cross-contamination, with patient and healthy donor samples processed together. Using the immunoSEQ multiplex PCR, TCRB sequences were amplified from cDNA into 87-bp fragments spanning the CDR3 region. Sequencing of the amplicons was performed on the Illumina HiSeq platform. The paper's data handling went like this. PCR bias was corrected computationally using synthetic template baselines, and reads within Hamming distance 2 were collapsed, with unmergeable singletons discarded. Reads were aligned to IMGT to assign V, D and J genes, CDR3 length, and insertions or deletions at six rearrangement sites. Within each subset, clonotype counts were normalized to sorted cell number, after which true diversity and Gini coefficients were computed with the tcR R package. The overlap coefficient, calculated on TCRB nucleotide sequences, was used to measure repertoire sharing. TCRdb retrieved this table from immuneACCESS and kept in-frame rearrangements only. Not all clones are present; in checked studies, unresolved V genes account for under half, and no reason is known for the remainder. V and J calls and clone size are given by that table; D and trimming were obtained from the DNA. The sample table lists 110,000 to 150,000 clones, approximately 9.2% of them with a count of one. Around 0.63% of the sample lies in the top ten.

These data are taken from a study of beta chain features in type 1 diabetes listed by TCRdb under 2018. About the investigation overall: Mean age, gender distribution, total cell number and subset yield did not differ between patients and healthy donors. Naive and central memory subsets were obtained from all 30 or so donors, but regulatory and stem cell-like memory subsets were isolated from only 8 patients and 8 healthy donors. A total of 90 million to 140 million sorted cells were examined across all samples, and RNA yield correlated strongly with the number of cells per subset. The study compared the TCRB repertoires of sorted circulating CD4+ T cell subsets in recently diagnosed type 1 diabetes patients with those in matched healthy donors. Paper-wide results and their limitations: Naive, central memory and regulatory TCRB repertoires appeared to be more similar among patients than among healthy donors. PCR may preferentially amplify shorter templates, but because patient and control samples were amplified and corrected together, any resulting skew would affect both groups equally. Only small numbers of individuals were included in the HLA sub-analyses, which left unresolved whether HLA type had any influence on TCRB rearrangement. Type 1 diabetes patients showed a moderate but significant shortening of TCRB CDR3 length in all four CD4+ subsets. At VDJ recombination sites, patients with type 1 diabetes made fewer insertions and deleted more nucleotides, a pattern implying thymic rearrangement abnormalities. Because cDNA was sequenced instead of genomic DNA, highly expressing activated cells could be over-represented, though the groups showed no difference in activation or CD3 levels.

Each donor gave one peripheral blood draw, approximately 110 mL on average, collected into heparinised tubes. Naive, central memory, regulatory and stem cell-like memory CD4+ T cells were sorted on a BD FACSAria II using a panel including CD45RO, CCR7, CD25, CD127, CD95 and CD27. A purity above 95% was achieved for all sorted populations. Right away, PBMCs were isolated by Lymphoprep density gradient centrifugation and were stained directly, with no culture step. To minimize batch effects, samples were stained and sorted in pairs, one healthy donor with one patient per experiment. The germline V gene (reference sequence) gives CDR1 as GTSNPN and CDR2 as SVGIG. From V the trimming removes 3 bases and from J it removes 7 bases, while the gene matches leave 6 bases of the junction unaccounted for. The CDR3 goes from the cysteine to the phenylalanine over 12 residues. Only the CDR3 DNA is retained, 36 bases long and in frame from the first base.

This receptor was obtained from a young man in good health. Sequencing was performed on central memory CD4+ T cells from blood. Recombination connected TRBV30 to TRBJ2-7, with TRBD2 identical over 7 junction bases. At the DNA level, the sequence is TGTGCCTGGAGGGACCGAGCGGGGGAGCAGTACTTC. Its protein is CAWRDRAGEQYF.